The 9 T cell receptor beta chains below come from one sample, sequenced in a study of blood T cell repertoires in COVID-19. Assay used: immunoSEQ multiplex PCR; TCRdb lists only in-frame clones, some missing. The top ten clones hold around 1.9% of a sample with about 170,000 clones, 70% to 90% of them seen once. Sequenced input: peripheral blood. These receptors came from a man aged 45 to 65 who had recovered from COVID-19.

This chain uses TRBV6-5 with TRBJ1-5; 8 bases line up with TRBD1. The CDR3 is 15 residues long. V shed 6 bases and J 4 bases; nucleotides not matched to a gene: 8. Germline V gene lookup returns CDR1 MNHEY and CDR2 SVGAGI. CDR3 in amino acids: CASRGGQGANQPQHF. The CDR3, as DNA: TGTGCCAGCAGGGGCGGACAGGGAGCAAATCAGCCCCAGCATTTT.

V and J are TRBV18 and TRBJ1-1, with 11 bases identical to TRBD1. This CDR3 spans 15 amino acids. Germline V gene sequence: CDR1 KGHSH, CDR2 LQKENI. The trim removed 3 bases at V and 5 bases at J, leaving 5 bases unmatched. In DNA form, the CDR3 reads TGTGCCAGCTCACCGCTTGGGACAGGGGGGACTGAAGCTTTCTTT. It encodes CASSPLGTGGTEAFF. Full variable domain (missing parts from reference TRBV18 and TRBJ1-1): NAGVMQNPRHLVRRRGQEARLRCSPMKGHSHVYWYRQLPEEGLKFMVYLQKENIIDESGMPKERFSAEFPKEGPSILRIQQVVRGDSAAYFCASSPLGTGGTEAFFGQGTRLTVV.

This clone was found once. The V and J genes are TRBV24-1 and TRBJ2-3; maybe TRBD2 (6 bases). The CDR3 length is 15 residues. Trimming cost V 2 bases and J 3 bases, with 11 bases left between them. Germline loops: CDR1 KGHDR, CDR2 SFDVKD. For the CDR3, the DNA is TGTGCCACCAGTGATTCCCGGGGACTTACAGATACGCAGTATTTT. It yields the protein CATSDSRGLTDTQYF.

The CDR3 region is CASSQDWTGSSYEQYF. CDR3 DNA sequence: TGCGCCAGCAGCCAAGACTGGACAGGGTCGTCCTACGAGCAGTACTTC. The chain combines TRBV4-1 with TRBJ2-7; 8 nucleotides match TRBD1. The junction had 5 bases not matched to a gene; V was cut back by 0 bases and J by 1 base. This CDR3 has 16 residues. Germline CDR1 is MGHRA and CDR2 is YSYEKL.

The chain recombines TRBV16 with TRBJ1-5, with D tentatively TRBD1 (6 bases). The V gene's germline CDR1 is KGHSY and CDR2 FQNENV. CDR3 length: 13 amino acids. Trimming took 5 bases from V and 11 from J, leaving 16 bases between them. CDR3 protein: CASSDKGRGTQHF. The CDR3 nucleotides read TGTGCCAGCAGCGATAAAGGGAGGGGGACCCAGCATTTT. Based on the CDR3 plus reference TRBV16 and TRBJ1-5, the full variable domain is GEEVAQTPKHLVRGEGQKAKLYCAPIKGHSYVFWYQQVLKNEFKFLISFQNENVFDETGMPKERFSAKCLPNSPCSLEIQATKLEDSAVYFCASSDKGRGTQHFGDGTRLSIL.

The V call is TRBV28, the J call TRBJ2-6; D gene ambiguous. Germline CDR1 MDHEN, CDR2 SYDVKM. CDR3 length: 13 amino acids. Trimming shortened V by 7 bases and J by 0 bases, and 4 bases separated the two germline ends. CDR3 sequence: CASTLSGANVLTF. In DNA, the CDR3 is TGTGCCAGCACCCTCTCTGGGGCCAACGTCCTGACTTTC.

This chain joins TRBV2 and TRBJ2-3; TRBD2 matches 7 bases. Losses at the gene ends were 4 bases for V and 0 bases for J; bases not matched to a gene: 1. The CDR3 contains 14 residues. Germline V gene lookup returns CDR1 SNHLY and CDR2 FYNNEI. CDR3 in amino acids: CASSVGGSTDTQYF. The CDR3 nucleotides read TGTGCCAGCAGTGTCGGGGGGAGCACAGATACGCAGTATTTT. The variable domain in full, completed from reference TRBV2 and TRBJ2-3, reads EPEVTQTPSHQVTQMGQEVILRCVPISNHLYFYWYRQILGQKVEFLVSFYNNEISEKSEIFDDQFSVERPDGSNFTLKIRSTKLEDSAMYFCASSVGGSTDTQYFGPGTRLTVL.

J is TRBJ1-6 and V is TRBV7-9, with 12 bases lining up with TRBD1. The CDR3 loop spans 16 amino acids. Germline values: CDR1 SEHNR, CDR2 FQNEAQ (reference sequence). The junction had 8 bases not matched to a gene; V was cut back by 5 bases and J by 9 bases. The chain's CDR3 is CASSPNAGQGASPLHF. CDR3 coding DNA: TGTGCCAGCAGCCCCAACGCGGGACAGGGGGCTTCACCCCTCCACTTT. Full variable domain (remainder filled in from reference TRBV7-9 and TRBJ1-6): DTGVSQNPRHKITKRGQNVTFRCDPISEHNRLYWYRQTLGQGPEFLTYFQNEAQLEKSRLLSDRFSAERPKGSFSTLEIQRTEQGDSAMYLCASSPNAGQGASPLHFGNGTRLTVT.

V is TRBV9 and J is TRBJ2-7; 8 bases align to TRBD2. V lost 0 bases, J lost 5 bases, and 10 bases stayed unmatched. Germline values: CDR1 SGDLS, CDR2 YYNGEE. The CDR3 is 16 residues long. As DNA, the CDR3 is TGTGCCAGCAGCGTAGGTGGGACTAGTAATATCCACGAGCAGTACTTC. It codes for CASSVGGTSNIHEQYF.